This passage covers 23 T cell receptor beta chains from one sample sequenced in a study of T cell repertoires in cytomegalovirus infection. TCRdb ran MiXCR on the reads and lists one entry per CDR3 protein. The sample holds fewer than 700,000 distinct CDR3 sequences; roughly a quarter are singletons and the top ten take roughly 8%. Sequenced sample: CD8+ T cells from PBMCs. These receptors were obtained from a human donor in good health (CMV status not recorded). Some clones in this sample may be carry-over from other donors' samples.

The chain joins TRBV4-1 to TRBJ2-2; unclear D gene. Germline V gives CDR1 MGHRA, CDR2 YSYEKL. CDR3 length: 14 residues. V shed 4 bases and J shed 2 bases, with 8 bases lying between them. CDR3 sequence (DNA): TGCGCCAGCAGCCCTGCTAAAAACACCGGGGAGCTGTTTTTT. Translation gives CASSPAKNTGELFF.

The CDR3 DNA reads TGTGCCAGCAGTTTCCTGCCCCCCCAAGAGACCCAGTACTTC. Its translation: CASSFLPPQETQYF. V is TRBV27 and J is TRBJ2-5; no clear D. The CDR3 consists of 14 residues. The germline V gene encodes CDR1 MNHEY and CDR2 SMNVEV (reference sequence). The V end lost 3 bases, the J end lost 1 base, and 9 bases lay between the germline ends.

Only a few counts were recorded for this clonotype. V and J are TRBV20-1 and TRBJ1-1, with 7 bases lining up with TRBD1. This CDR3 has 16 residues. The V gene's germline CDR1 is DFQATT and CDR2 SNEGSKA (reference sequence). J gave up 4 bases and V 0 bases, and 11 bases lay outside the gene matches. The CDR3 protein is CSARDFPQGISTEAFF. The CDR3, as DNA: TGCAGTGCTAGAGACTTCCCACAGGGGATCAGCACTGAAGCTTTCTTT.

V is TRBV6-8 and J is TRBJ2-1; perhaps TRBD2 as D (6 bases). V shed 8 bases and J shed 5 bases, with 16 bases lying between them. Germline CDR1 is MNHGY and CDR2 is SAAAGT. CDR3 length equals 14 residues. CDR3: CASRGIPGDNEQFF. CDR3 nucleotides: TGTGCCAGCCGGGGGATTCCTGGTGACAATGAGCAGTTCTTC.

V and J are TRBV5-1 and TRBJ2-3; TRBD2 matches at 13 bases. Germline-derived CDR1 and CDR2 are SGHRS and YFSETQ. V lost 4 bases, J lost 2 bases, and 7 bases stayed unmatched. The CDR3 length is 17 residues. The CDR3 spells CASSAGTSGDYTDTQYF. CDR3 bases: TGCGCCAGCAGCGCTGGGACTAGCGGGGATTACACAGATACGCAGTATTTT. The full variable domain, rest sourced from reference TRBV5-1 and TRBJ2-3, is KAGVTQTPRYLIKTRGQQVTLSCSPISGHRSVSWYQQTPGQGLQFLFEYFSETQRNKGNFPGRFSGRQFSNSRSEMNVSTLELGDSALYLCASSAGTSGDYTDTQYFGPGTRLTVL.

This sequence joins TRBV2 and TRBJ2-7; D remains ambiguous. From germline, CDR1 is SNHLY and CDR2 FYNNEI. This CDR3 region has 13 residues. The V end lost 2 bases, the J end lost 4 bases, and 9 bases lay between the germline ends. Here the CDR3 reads CASSETSPYEQYV. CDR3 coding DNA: TGTGCCAGCAGTGAAACTTCTCCTTACGAGCAGTACGTC.

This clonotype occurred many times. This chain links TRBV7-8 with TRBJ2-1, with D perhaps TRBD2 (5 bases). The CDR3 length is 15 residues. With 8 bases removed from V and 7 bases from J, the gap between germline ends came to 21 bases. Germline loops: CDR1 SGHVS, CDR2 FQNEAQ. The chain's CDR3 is CASSLGGRRGNEQFF. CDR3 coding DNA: TGTGCCAGCTCTCTAGGCGGGCGACGGGGTAATGAGCAGTTCTTC. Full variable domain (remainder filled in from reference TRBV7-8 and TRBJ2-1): GAGVSQSPRYKVAKRGQDVALRCDPISGHVSLFWYQQALGQGPEFLTYFQNEAQLDKSGLPSDRFFAERPEGSVSTLKIQRTQQEDSAVYLCASSLGGRRGNEQFFGPGTRLTVL.

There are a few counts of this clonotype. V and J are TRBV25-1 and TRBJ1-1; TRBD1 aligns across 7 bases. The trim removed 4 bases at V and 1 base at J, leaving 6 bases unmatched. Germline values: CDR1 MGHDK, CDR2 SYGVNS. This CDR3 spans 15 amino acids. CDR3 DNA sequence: TGTGCCAGCAGTGCCCACAGGGGTACGAACACTGAAGCTTTCTTT. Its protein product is CASSAHRGTNTEAFF. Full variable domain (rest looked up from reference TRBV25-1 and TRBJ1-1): EADIYQTPRYLVIGTGKKITLECSQTMGHDKMYWYQQDPGMELHLIHYSYGVNSTEKGDLSSESTVSRIRTEHFPLTLESARPSHTSQYLCASSAHRGTNTEAFFGQGTRLTVV.

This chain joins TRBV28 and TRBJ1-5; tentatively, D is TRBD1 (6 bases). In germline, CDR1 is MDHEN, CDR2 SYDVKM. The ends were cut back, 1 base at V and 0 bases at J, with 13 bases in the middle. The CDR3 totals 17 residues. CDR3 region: CASSLFGTPYSNQPQHF. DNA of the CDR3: TGTGCCAGCAGTTTATTCGGGACACCGTATAGCAATCAGCCCCAGCATTTT.

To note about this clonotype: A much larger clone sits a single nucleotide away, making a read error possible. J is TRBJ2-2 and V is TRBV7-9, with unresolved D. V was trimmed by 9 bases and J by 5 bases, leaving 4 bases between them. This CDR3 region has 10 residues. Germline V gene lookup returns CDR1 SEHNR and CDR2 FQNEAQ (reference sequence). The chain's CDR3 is CASETGELFF. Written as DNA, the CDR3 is TGTGCCAGTGAGACCGGGGAGCTGTTTTTT. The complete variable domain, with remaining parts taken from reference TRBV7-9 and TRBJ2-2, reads DTGVSQNPRHKITKRGQNVTFRCDPISEHNRLYWYRQTLGQGPEFLTYFQNEAQLEKSRLLSDRFSAERPKGSFSTLEIQRTEQGDSAMYLCASETGELFFGEGSRLTVL.

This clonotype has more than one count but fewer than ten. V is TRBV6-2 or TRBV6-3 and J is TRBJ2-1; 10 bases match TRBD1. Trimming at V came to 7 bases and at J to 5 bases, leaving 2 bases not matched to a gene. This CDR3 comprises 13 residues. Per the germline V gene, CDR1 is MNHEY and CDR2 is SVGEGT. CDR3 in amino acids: CASTGTGDNEQFF. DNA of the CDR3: TGTGCCAGCACTGGGACAGGGGACAATGAGCAGTTCTTC.

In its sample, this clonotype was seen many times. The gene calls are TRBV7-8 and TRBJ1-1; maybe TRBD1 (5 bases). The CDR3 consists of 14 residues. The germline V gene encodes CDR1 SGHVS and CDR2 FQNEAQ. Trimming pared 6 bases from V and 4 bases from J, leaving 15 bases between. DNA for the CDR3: TGTGCCAGCAGTCGGGGCGGGGCGAGCACTGAAGCTTTCTTT. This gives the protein CASSRGGASTEAFF.

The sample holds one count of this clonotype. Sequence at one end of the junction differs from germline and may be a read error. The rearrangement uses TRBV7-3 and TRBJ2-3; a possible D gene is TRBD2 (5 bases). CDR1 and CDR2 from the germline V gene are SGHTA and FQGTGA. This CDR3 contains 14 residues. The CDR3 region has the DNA TGTGCCAACAGCTTAGGAGGTTACACAGATACGCAGTATTTT. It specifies CANSLGGYTDTQYF. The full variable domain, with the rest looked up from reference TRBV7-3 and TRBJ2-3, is GAGVSQTPSNKVTEKGKYVELRCDPISGHTALYWYRQSLGQGPEFLIYFQGTGAADDSGLPNDRFFAVRPEGSVSTLKIQRTERGDSAVYLCANSLGGYTDTQYFGPGTRLTVL.

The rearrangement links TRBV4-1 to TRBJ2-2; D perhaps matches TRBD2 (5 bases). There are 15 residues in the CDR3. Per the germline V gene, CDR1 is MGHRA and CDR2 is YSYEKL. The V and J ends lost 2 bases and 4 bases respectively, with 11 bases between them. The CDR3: CASSQRESGTGELFF. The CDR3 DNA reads TGCGCCAGCAGCCAACGGGAAAGCGGCACCGGGGAGCTGTTTTTT.

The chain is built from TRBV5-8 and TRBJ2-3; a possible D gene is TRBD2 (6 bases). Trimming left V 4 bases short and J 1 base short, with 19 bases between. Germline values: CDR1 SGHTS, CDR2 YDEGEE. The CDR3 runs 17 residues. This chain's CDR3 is CASSLTSGVWGTDTQYF. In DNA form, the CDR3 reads TGTGCCAGCAGCCTGACGTCGGGAGTTTGGGGCACAGATACGCAGTATTTT.

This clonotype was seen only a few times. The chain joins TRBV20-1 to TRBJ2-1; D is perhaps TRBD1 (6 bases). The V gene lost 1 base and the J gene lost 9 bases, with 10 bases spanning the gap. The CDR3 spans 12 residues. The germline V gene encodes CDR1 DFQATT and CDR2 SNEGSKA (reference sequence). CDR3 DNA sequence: TGCAGTGCTAGAGTGGGGGCGGGTGAGCAGTTCTTC. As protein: CSARVGAGEQFF.

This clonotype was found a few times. CDR3 amino acids: CASRERGREETQYF. DNA for the CDR3: TGTGCCAGCAGGGAAAGGGGGCGCGAGGAGACCCAGTACTTC. V gene TRBV6-2 or TRBV6-3 combines with J gene TRBJ2-5, with 7 bases fitting TRBD1. Unmatched junction bases numbered 9, after V lost 6 bases and J lost 5 bases. The CDR3 is made up of 14 amino acids. Germline V CDR1 and CDR2: MNHEY, SVGEGT.

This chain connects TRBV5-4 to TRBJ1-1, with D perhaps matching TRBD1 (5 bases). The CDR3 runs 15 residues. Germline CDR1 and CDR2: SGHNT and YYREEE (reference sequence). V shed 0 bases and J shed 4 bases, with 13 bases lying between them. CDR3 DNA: TGTGCCAGCAGCTTGGCCCGGGGCAGGGTCACTGAAGCTTTCTTT. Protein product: CASSLARGRVTEAFF. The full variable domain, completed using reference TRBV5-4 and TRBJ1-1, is ETGVTQSPTHLIKTRGQQVTLRCSSQSGHNTVSWYQQALGQGPQFIFQYYREEENGRGNFPPRFSGLQFPNYSSELNVNALELDDSALYLCASSLARGRVTEAFFGQGTRLTVV.

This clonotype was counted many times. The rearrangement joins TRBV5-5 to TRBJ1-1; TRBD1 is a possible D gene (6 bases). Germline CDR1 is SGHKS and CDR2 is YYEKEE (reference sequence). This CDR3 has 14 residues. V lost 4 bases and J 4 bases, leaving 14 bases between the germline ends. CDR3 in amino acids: CASSLTGKSTEAFF. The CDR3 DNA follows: TGTGCCAGCAGCCTCACAGGGAAAAGCACTGAAGCTTTCTTT.

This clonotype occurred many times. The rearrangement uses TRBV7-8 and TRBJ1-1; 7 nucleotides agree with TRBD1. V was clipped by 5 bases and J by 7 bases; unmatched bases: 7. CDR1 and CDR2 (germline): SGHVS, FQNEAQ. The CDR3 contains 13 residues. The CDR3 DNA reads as TGTGCCAGCAGCATTAGGTGGGACAGTGAAGCTTTCTTT. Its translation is CASSIRWDSEAFF. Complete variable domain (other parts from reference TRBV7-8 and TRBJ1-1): GAGVSQSPRYKVAKRGQDVALRCDPISGHVSLFWYQQALGQGPEFLTYFQNEAQLDKSGLPSDRFFAERPEGSVSTLKIQRTQQEDSAVYLCASSIRWDSEAFFGQGTRLTVV.

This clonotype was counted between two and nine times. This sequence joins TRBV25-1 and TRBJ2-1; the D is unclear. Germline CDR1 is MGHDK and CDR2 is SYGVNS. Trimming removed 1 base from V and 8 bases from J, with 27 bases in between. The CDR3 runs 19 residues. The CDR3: CASSEFALRHHRSIDEQFF. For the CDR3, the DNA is TGTGCCAGCAGTGAATTTGCCCTAAGACACCATCGGTCCATCGATGAGCAGTTCTTC.

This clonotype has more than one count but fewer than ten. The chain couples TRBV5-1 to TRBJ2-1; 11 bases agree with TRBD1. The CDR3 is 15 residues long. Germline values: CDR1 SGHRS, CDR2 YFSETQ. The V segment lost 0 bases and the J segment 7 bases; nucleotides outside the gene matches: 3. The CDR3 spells CASSLGTGGSNEQFF. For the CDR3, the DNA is TGCGCCAGCAGCTTGGGGACAGGGGGCTCGAATGAGCAGTTCTTC.

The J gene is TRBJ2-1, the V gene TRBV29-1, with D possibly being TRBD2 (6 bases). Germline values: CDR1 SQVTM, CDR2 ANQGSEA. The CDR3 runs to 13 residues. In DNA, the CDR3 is TGCATCGTCACGGGGCGGGGTCCCTATGAGCAGTTCTTC. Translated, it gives CIVTGRGPYEQFF.